There are a few counts of the clone carrying this TCR beta chain. The antigen is undetermined. The data were obtained in a study of identical twins. A universal primer site was incorporated via template switching, and the cDNA contained unique molecular identifiers. TCRdb recomputed calls from the 5' RACE reads with MiXCR, one row per CDR3 protein. Here the sample spans fewer than 250,000 distinct CDR3 sequences, approximately 7.8% being singletons. The CDR3 has 14 amino acids. V lost 9 bases, J lost 0 bases, and 14 bases lay in between. Germline V CDR1 and CDR2: LNHNV, YYDKDF (reference sequence). Overall study results and limits: Twins showed weaker excess sharing in their beta out-of-frame sequences. Abundant cord blood beta clonotypes carried fewer insertions; memory repertoires showed none. Conclusions relied on cross-sectional statistical analysis, not following the same donors.

These data also formed part of another study, on yellow fever vaccine responses in identical twins.

The chain couples TRBV15 to TRBJ1-2; tentatively, D is TRBD1 (6 bases). The sample was CD8+ T cells sorted from blood. The origin of this receptor is a woman younger than 30 in good health. CDR3 loop: CATSSGASNYGYTF. As DNA, the CDR3 is TGTGCCACGAGTTCAGGGGCTTCTAACTATGGCTACACCTTC. The full variable domain, in which reference TRBV15 and TRBJ1-2 provide the parts outside the CDR3, is DAMVIQNPRYQVTQFGKPVTLSCSQTLNHNVMYWYQQKSSQAPKLLFHYYDKDFNNEADTPDNFQSRRPNTSFCFLDIRSPGLGDTAMYLCATSSGASNYGYTFGSGTRLTVV.